The clone carrying this T cell receptor (beta chain) was counted a single time. This record belongs to a study of control samples from healthy donors and cancer patients. Repertoires were generated with immunoSEQ multiplex PCR, while TCRdb's copy carries only in-frame clones and drops some. The top ten hold 10% to 15% of the sample, which has some 30,000 clones, 90% to 95% seen once. The source is a man aged 45-65 years with lung cancer. Sample: PBMCs.

CDR3 sequence (DNA): TGCAGCGTCGCGTCAGGGGTCCAAGAGACCCAGTACTTC. This sequence encodes CSVASGVQETQYF. The chain is built from TRBV29-1 and TRBJ2-5; maybe TRBD1 (6 bases). In germline, CDR1 is SQVTM, CDR2 ANQGSEA. This CDR3 has 13 residues. Trimming removed 6 bases at V and 1 base at J, with 12 bases between.